This T cell receptor (beta chain) originates from a study of CD8 T cells in ankylosing spondylitis. Study-wide results and limits: Ankylosing spondylitis blood seemed to carry a telltale TCR beta motif made of fewer than ten highly homologous variants. Researchers report that disease-linked clones proved CD8+ and relatively rare in peripheral blood. Reportedly, matched ankylosing spondylitis synovial fluid was significantly enriched for disease-linked clones.

This CDR3 is 12 amino acids long. CDR1 is LNHNV and CDR2 is YYDKDF in the germline V gene (reference sequence). The ends were cut back, 0 bases at V and 8 bases at J, with 5 bases in the middle. This clonotype turned up a few times. Its antigen is currently unknown. Molecular-barcoded quantitative 5'-RACE produced these TCR beta libraries. TCRdb used MiXCR to reprocess the 5' RACE reads, holding one entry per CDR3 protein. Of more than 600,000 distinct CDR3 sequences in the sample, roughly 19% were seen once. The receptor's source is a male donor with ankylosing spondylitis. The chain links TRBV15 to TRBJ2-1; D uncertain. Sequencing used blood, either unsorted or a sorted T cell fraction (not recorded which). CDR3 loop: CATSRETYEQFF. For the CDR3, the DNA is TGTGCCACCAGCAGAGAAACCTATGAGCAGTTCTTC.